The rows below give T cell receptor beta chains drawn from one sample of a study of blood T cell repertoires in COVID-19. Measured with immunoSEQ multiplex PCR; TCRdb has only the in-frame clones, and not every one. The sample shows about 250,000 clones, 89% of them seen only once. Sequenced material: peripheral blood. These receptors originate from a woman aged 40-49 years who had recovered from COVID-19. CDR3s include the opening cysteine and the closing phenylalanine or tryptophan. Fields, in order: CDR3 length, J gene, clone size, D gene, V gene, CDR3 protein, CDR3 DNA. A D gene is named only where the DNA matches it firmly. Clone size is shown for a subset of rows, as once, few, many or a class of expanded clone.

14,TRBJ1-1,-,TRBD1,TRBV19,CASSTQGGRTEAFF,TGTGCCAGTAGTACACAGGGGGGAAGAACTGAAGCTTTCTTT
13,TRBJ1-2,-,TRBD1,TRBV27,CASWGQNNYGYTF,TGTGCCAGCTGGGGACAGAATAACTATGGCTACACCTTC
16,TRBJ2-3,once,TRBD1,TRBV24-1,CATSDGDRIVTDTQYF,TGTGCCACCAGTGATGGGGACAGGATAGTCACAGATACGCAGTATTTT
18,TRBJ2-3,-,TRBD2,TRBV24-1,CATSDLSTSGAPTDTQYF,TGTGCCACCAGTGATTTGTCGACTAGCGGGGCGCCCACAGATACGCAGTATTTT
15,TRBJ2-5,-,TRBD2,TRBV6-1,CASSDFSGSQETQYF,TGTGCCAGCAGTGACTTTAGCGGGAGCCAAGAGACCCAGTACTTC
12,TRBJ2-5,-,-,TRBV3-1/TRBV3-2,CASSQEYGAQYF,TGTGCCAGCAGCCAAGAATACGGAGCCCAGTACTTC
13,TRBJ1-1,few,-,TRBV19,CASRGPGNTEAFF,TGTGCCAGTAGAGGTCCAGGGAACACTGAAGCTTTCTTT
14,TRBJ2-7,-,TRBD1,TRBV14,CASSPRDRWSEQYF,TGTGCCAGCAGCCCCAGGGACAGGTGGAGCGAGCAGTACTTC
11,TRBJ1-2,-,TRBD1,TRBV30,CALHRGGGYTF,TGTGCCTTACACAGGGGTGGTGGCTACACCTTC
16,TRBJ1-6,-,TRBD1,TRBV5-8,CASSLRRGQETSPLHF,TGTGCCAGCAGCTTGAGAAGGGGACAGGAGACATCACCCCTCCACTTT
15,TRBJ1-1,-,-,TRBV11-3,CASSLEDRRNTEAFF,TGTGCCAGCAGCTTAGAAGACAGGAGGAACACTGAAGCTTTCTTT
14,TRBJ1-1,-,TRBD1,TRBV19,CASSQPGQGTEAFF,TGTGCCAGTAGTCAGCCGGGACAGGGGACTGAAGCTTTCTTT
14,TRBJ2-7,once,-,TRBV19,CASSPRGRFYEQYF,TGTGCCAGTAGTCCTAGAGGAAGATTCTACGAGCAGTACTTC
16,TRBJ2-7,-,TRBD1,TRBV27,CASRDAGTGAWNEQYF,TGTGCCAGCAGGGACGCCGGGACAGGGGCCTGGAACGAGCAGTACTTC
13,TRBJ1-2,-,-,TRBV28,CASSLAGSKGYTF,TGTGCCAGCAGTTTGGCAGGGTCGAAAGGCTACACCTTC
13,TRBJ2-7,-,-,TRBV12-3/TRBV12-4,CASSFQGWAEQYF,TGTGCCAGCAGTTTTCAGGGGTGGGCCGAGCAGTACTTC
14,TRBJ2-6,-,-,TRBV29-1,CSVDDSSGANVLTF,TGCAGCGTTGATGATAGCTCTGGGGCCAACGTCCTGACTTTC
16,TRBJ2-3,-,TRBD2,TRBV7-2,CASSPQTSGSADTQYF,TGTGCCAGCAGCCCCCAGACTAGCGGGAGCGCAGATACGCAGTATTTT
14,TRBJ2-5,-,-,TRBV2,CASSVQAAGETQYF,TGTGCCAGCAGTGTACAAGCGGCGGGGGAGACCCAGTACTTC
18,TRBJ2-7,few,TRBD2,TRBV30,CAWSRTSGFNGSSYEQYF,TGTGCCTGGAGTCGGACTAGCGGGTTTAATGGAAGCTCCTACGAGCAGTACTTC
12,TRBJ2-7,-,TRBD2,TRBV14,CASSQGGGKQYF,TGTGCCAGCAGCCAAGGGGGGGGGAAGCAGTACTTC
12,TRBJ1-1,-,-,TRBV27,CASRGGGTEAFF,TGTGCCAGCAGGGGGGGAGGGACTGAAGCTTTCTTT
15,TRBJ1-4,-,TRBD1,TRBV24-1,CATSDDRGPNEKLFF,TGTGCCACCAGTGACGACAGGGGGCCTAATGAAAAACTGTTTTTT
24,TRBJ2-2,-,TRBD2,TRBV27,CASSLRVRTGDPGTSGIWAGELFF,TGTGCCAGCAGTTTAAGGGTTCGGACAGGGGATCCCGGGACTAGCGGGATTTGGGCCGGGGAGCTGTTTTTT
18,TRBJ2-2,few,TRBD2,TRBV10-3,CAISESSGLGVNTGELFF,TGTGCCATCAGTGAGTCGTCGGGACTAGGGGTGAACACCGGGGAGCTGTTTTTT